This is a list of T cell receptor beta chains from one sample in a study of siplizumab effects on memory and regulatory T cells. Sequenced by immunoSEQ multiplex PCR; TCRdb stores in-frame clones only, minus some. The table records under 100,000 clones, around 94% of them present only once. The material sequenced was non-Treg CD4+ T cells sorted from blood. The receptors shown here come from a human donor in good health. Each CDR3 is given with its conserved first and last residue. The D gene is left open where the match is weak. Size is stated for part of the rows, as once, few or many counts, or as a class when the clone is expanded.

J | V | size | D | CDR3 | DNA
TRBJ2-3 | TRBV23-1 | . | . | CASSQTILPNRTDTQYF | TGCGCCAGCAGTCAAACTATACTGCCGAATCGCACAGATACGCAGTATTTT
TRBJ1-3 | TRBV6-1 | . | . | CASSESVNTIYF | TGTGCCAGCAGTGAATCGGTCAACACCATATATTTT
TRBJ2-5 | TRBV5-1 | . | . | CASSLRRASRRETQYF | TGCGCCAGCAGCTTACGACGGGCCTCACGACGAGAGACCCAGTACTTC
TRBJ2-7 | TRBV4-2 | . | . | CASSRRVGDGESYEQYF | TGTGCCAGCAGCCGAAGAGTAGGGGACGGAGAGTCCTACGAGCAGTACTTC
TRBJ2-1 | TRBV6-5 | . | . | CASSLGHEQFF | TGTGCCAGCAGCCTTGGGCATGAGCAGTTCTTC
TRBJ2-1 | TRBV27 | . | TRBD1 | CASSLRSGQDYNEQFF | TGTGCCAGCAGTTTACGGTCGGGACAGGACTACAATGAGCAGTTCTTC
TRBJ1-1 | TRBV6-6 | . | TRBD1 | CASRHPGTVNTEAFF | TGTGCCAGCAGACACCCCGGGACAGTGAACACTGAAGCTTTCTTT
TRBJ2-1 | TRBV12-5 | . | TRBD1 | CASGLGVGTGGNEQFF | TGTGCTAGTGGTTTGGGAGTTGGGACAGGGGGCAATGAGCAGTTCTTC
TRBJ2-6 | TRBV10-3 | once | . | CAISIGHPSGANVLTF | TGTGCCATCAGTATCGGACACCCCTCTGGGGCCAACGTCCTGACTTTC
TRBJ1-4 | TRBV20-1 | . | . | CSARLEKLFF | TGCAGTGCTAGGTTGGAAAAACTGTTTTTT
TRBJ1-3 | TRBV4-2 | . | . | CASSPLGISTIPGNTIYF | TGTGCCAGCAGCCCACTAGGGATCTCAACGATCCCTGGAAACACCATATATTTT
TRBJ2-1 | TRBV5-1 | . | . | CASSFTGSYNEQFF | TGCGCCAGCAGCTTCACGGGTTCCTACAATGAGCAGTTCTTC
TRBJ2-2 | TRBV27 | . | . | CASSFDTGGGSYTGELFF | TGTGCCAGCAGTTTTGATACTGGTGGGGGGAGTTACACCGGGGAGCTGTTTTTT
TRBJ2-1 | TRBV7-9 | . | . | CASSYPDSRGGNEQFF | TGTGCCAGCAGCTACCCTGATAGTAGGGGAGGCAATGAGCAGTTCTTC
TRBJ1-5 | TRBV27 | . | . | CASSAFPSQVQPQHF | TGTGCCAGCAGTGCTTTCCCTTCACAGGTTCAGCCCCAGCATTTT
TRBJ1-2 | TRBV28 | . | . | CASSGDIDNYGYTF | TGTGCCAGCAGCGGGGACATTGATAACTATGGCTACACCTTC
TRBJ2-5 | TRBV5-4 | . | . | CASSRSPRTEETQYF | TGTGCCAGCAGCCGGTCTCCCAGGACGGAGGAGACCCAGTACTTC
TRBJ2-1 | TRBV10-2 | . | . | CASSEWSSFTLF | TGCGCCAGCAGTGAGTGGTCGAGTTTCACCCTCTTC
TRBJ2-4 | TRBV5-4 | . | . | CASSLSPDLAKNIQYF | TGTGCCAGCAGCTTATCTCCAGACCTAGCCAAAAACATTCAGTACTTC
TRBJ1-5 | TRBV6-5 | . | . | CASSEGMEQPQHF | TGTGCCAGCAGCGAGGGGATGGAACAGCCCCAGCATTTT
TRBJ2-3 | TRBV7-3 | . | TRBD2 | CASSLYSGTSTDTQYF | TGTGCCAGCAGCTTATATAGCGGGACTAGCACAGATACGCAGTATTTT
TRBJ1-2 | TRBV5-1 | . | . | CASSEYPAGYTF | TGCGCCAGCAGCGAATACCCTGCAGGCTACACCTTC
TRBJ2-7 | TRBV27 | . | . | CASSQRTVLPYEQYF | TGTGCCAGCAGTCAGAGGACTGTGTTACCCTACGAGCAGTACTTC
TRBJ2-3 | TRBV2 | . | TRBD2 | CASRLAGSTDTQYF | TGTGCCAGCCGACTAGCGGGTAGCACAGATACGCAGTATTTT
TRBJ2-7 | TRBV2 | . | . | CASSRDTYYEQYF | TGTGCCAGCAGCCGGGACACCTATTACGAGCAGTACTTC
TRBJ2-2 | TRBV9 | . | . | CASSVVAGTGELFF | TGTGCCAGCAGCGTAGTTGCAGGAACCGGGGAGCTGTTTTTT